Listed below are T cell receptor beta chains from one sample, sequenced in a study of T-cell memory formation after mild COVID-19. TCRdb re-called the 5' RACE reads through MiXCR, storing one row per CDR3 protein. The sample lists about 50,000 distinct CDR3 sequences, approximately 9% seen once, with about an eighth in the top ten. The sample was PBMCs or a T cell subset sorted from them (not recorded which). These receptors were collected from an adult woman who had mild COVID-19 (a few samples of this study predate the infection). Cell type and time point are not known. Both conserved end residues are part of each CDR3. D genes are given only for firm matches. Rows may omit the clone size; those that give it use once, few, many or a size class.

abundance,v_gene,d_gene,j_gene,CDR3aa,CDR3nt
many,TRBV2,-,TRBJ2-7,CASSGSRAGAHEQYF,TGTGCCAGCAGTGGTAGTCGTGCAGGTGCGCACGAGCAGTACTTC
-,TRBV7-2,TRBD2,TRBJ2-3,CASSFEVAGSYTDTQYF,TGTGCCAGCAGCTTCGAGGTAGCGGGGTCGTACACAGATACGCAGTATTTT
many,TRBV10-3,TRBD1,TRBJ2-7,CAISGGQGRNYEQYF,TGTGCCATCAGTGGGGGACAGGGGAGAAATTACGAGCAGTACTTC
few,TRBV4-1,TRBD1,TRBJ2-7,CASSQNRGRDEQYF,TGCGCCAGCAGCCAGAACAGGGGGCGCGACGAGCAGTACTTC
few,TRBV7-2,TRBD2,TRBJ2-1,CASSPGGPSGRRGEQFF,TGTGCCAGCAGCCCCGGGGGGCCTAGCGGGAGGCGAGGTGAGCAGTTCTTC
many,TRBV5-1,-,TRBJ2-7,CASSPVRARDSYEQYF,TGCGCCAGCAGTCCCGTCAGGGCAAGAGACTCTTACGAGCAGTACTTC
many,TRBV28,-,TRBJ2-7,CASSEGINEQYF,TGTGCCAGCAGCGAGGGGATCAACGAGCAGTACTTC
few,TRBV28,-,TRBJ2-7,CASRREGGSYEQYF,TGTGCCAGCAGACGGGAAGGGGGCTCCTACGAGCAGTACTTC
-,TRBV5-5,-,TRBJ2-1,CASSKAAGETYNEQFF,TGTGCCAGCAGCAAAGCCGCCGGGGAAACCTACAATGAGCAGTTCTTC
few,TRBV5-8,-,TRBJ2-1,CASSLGGQRYNEQFF,TGTGCCAGCAGCCTGGGGGGACAGAGGTACAATGAGCAGTTCTTC
few,TRBV19,-,TRBJ2-3,CASSIDQTGTDTQYF,TGTGCCAGTAGTATAGACCAGACAGGCACAGATACGCAGTATTTT
-,TRBV7-2,-,TRBJ2-7,CASSLAGGVYEQYF,TGTGCCAGCAGCTTAGCGGGGGGAGTCTACGAGCAGTACTTC
many,TRBV6-1,TRBD1,TRBJ1-2,CASSVPGTGGYGYTF,TGTGCCAGCAGTGTTCCTGGGACAGGGGGTTATGGCTACACCTTC
few,TRBV6-5,TRBD1,TRBJ1-2,CASSRDSWGNYGYTF,TGTGCCAGCAGCAGGGACAGCTGGGGGAACTATGGCTACACCTTC
many,TRBV29-1,-,TRBJ1-5,CSVGQGRQPQHF,TGCAGCGTTGGGCAGGGGCGTCAGCCCCAGCATTTT
-,TRBV7-2,-,TRBJ2-7,CASSLNGQWGNEQYF,TGTGCCAGCAGCTTAAATGGGCAATGGGGTAACGAGCAGTACTTC
-,TRBV25-1,-,TRBJ1-2,CASSVSVHGYTF,TGTGCCAGCAGTGTGTCGGTTCATGGCTACACCTTC
many,TRBV20-1,TRBD1,TRBJ2-1,CSARGTGDYNEQFF,TGCAGTGCTAGAGGGACAGGGGACTACAATGAGCAGTTCTTC
few,TRBV20-1,-,TRBJ1-2,CSASGPPNYGYTF,TGCAGTGCTAGCGGACCCCCTAACTATGGCTACACCTTC
many,TRBV5-1,TRBD1,TRBJ2-7,CASSLPGTGGWSYEQYF,TGCGCCAGCAGCCTTCCCGGGACAGGGGGCTGGTCCTACGAGCAGTACTTC
few,TRBV20-1,-,TRBJ2-1,CSARDRIGPRSDEQFF,TGCAGTGCTAGAGACCGCATTGGCCCCCGATCGGATGAGCAGTTCTTC
many,TRBV7-8,TRBD2,TRBJ2-7,CASSPQTTSGATYEQYF,TGTGCCAGCAGCCCCCAAACGACTAGCGGGGCCACCTACGAGCAGTACTTC
few,TRBV27,-,TRBJ2-3,CASSSNGAPDTQYF,TGTGCCAGCAGCTCCAACGGGGCCCCAGATACGCAGTATTTT
many,TRBV6-1,TRBD1,TRBJ2-3,CASRKQGAADTQYF,TGTGCCAGCAGGAAACAGGGGGCCGCAGATACGCAGTATTTT
many,TRBV6-2/TRBV6-3,-,TRBJ1-2,CASRMDREYGYTF,TGTGCCAGCCGAATGGACAGAGAATATGGCTACACCTTC
-,TRBV3-1,-,TRBJ2-1,CASSQDLSRGEQFF,TGTGCCAGCAGCCAAGACCTATCCAGGGGCGAGCAGTTCTTC
few,TRBV20-1,-,TRBJ2-7,CSARAGKIYEQYF,TGCAGTGCTAGAGCAGGGAAGATCTACGAGCAGTACTTC
many,TRBV6-2/TRBV6-3,-,TRBJ2-7,CASSFGQKYEQYF,TGTGCCAGCAGTTTTGGACAGAAGTACGAGCAGTACTTC
many,TRBV24-1,-,TRBJ2-1,CATSDGDSRHNEQFF,TGTGCCACCAGTGATGGGGACTCCCGGCACAATGAGCAGTTCTTC
-,TRBV7-9,TRBD1,TRBJ2-7,CASSLGGTGRTYEQYF,TGTGCCAGCAGCTTAGGGGGGACAGGGAGGACCTACGAGCAGTACTTC
-,TRBV5-5,TRBD1,TRBJ1-2,CASSLRPGGPKDGYTF,TGTGCCAGCAGCTTGAGGCCAGGGGGCCCTAAGGATGGCTACACCTTC
many,TRBV20-1,-,TRBJ1-5,CSANTGVPTNQPQHF,TGCAGTGCGAACACGGGGGTGCCCACCAATCAGCCCCAGCATTTT
-,TRBV18,-,TRBJ2-6,CASSPLRGSSGANVLTF,TGTGCCAGCTCACCACTACGGGGTAGCTCTGGGGCCAACGTCCTGACTTTC
-,TRBV5-5,-,TRBJ1-1,CASSLFAQGPSFF,TGTGCCAGCAGCTTATTTGCCCAGGGCCCCTCTTTCTTT
many,TRBV10-3,-,TRBJ1-5,CAISGPGDSNQPQHF,TGTGCCATCAGTGGACCAGGGGATAGCAATCAGCCCCAGCATTTT
many,TRBV7-9,-,TRBJ2-7,CASSPVVVPWEQYF,TGTGCCAGCAGCCCAGTTGTGGTCCCTTGGGAGCAGTACTTC